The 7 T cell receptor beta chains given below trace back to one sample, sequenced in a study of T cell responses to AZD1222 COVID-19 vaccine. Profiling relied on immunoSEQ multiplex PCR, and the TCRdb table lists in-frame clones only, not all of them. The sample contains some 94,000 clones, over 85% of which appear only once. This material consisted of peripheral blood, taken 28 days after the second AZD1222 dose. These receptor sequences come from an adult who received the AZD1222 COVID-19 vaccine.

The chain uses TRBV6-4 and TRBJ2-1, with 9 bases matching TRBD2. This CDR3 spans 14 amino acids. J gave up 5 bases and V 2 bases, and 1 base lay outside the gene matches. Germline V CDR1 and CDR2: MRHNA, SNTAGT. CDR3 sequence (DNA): TGTGCCAGCAGTGACGCTAGCGGGAACAATGAGCAGTTCTTC. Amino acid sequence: CASSDASGNNEQFF.

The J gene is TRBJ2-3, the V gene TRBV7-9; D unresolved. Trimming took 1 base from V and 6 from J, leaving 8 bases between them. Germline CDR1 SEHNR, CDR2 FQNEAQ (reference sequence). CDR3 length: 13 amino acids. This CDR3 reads CASSLGGWDTQYF. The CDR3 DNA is TGTGCCAGCAGCTTAGGGGGTTGGGATACGCAGTATTTT.

In DNA, the CDR3 is TGTGCCAGCAGCTACGGGACGGATCACAATGAGCAGTTCTTC. Translation: CASSYGTDHNEQFF. The V and J genes are TRBV7-9 and TRBJ2-1; D is perhaps TRBD1 or TRBD2 (5 bases each). V was pared by 4 bases and J by 5 bases, with 12 bases between. CDR1 is SEHNR and CDR2 is FQNEAQ in the germline V gene (reference sequence). CDR3 size: 14 residues.

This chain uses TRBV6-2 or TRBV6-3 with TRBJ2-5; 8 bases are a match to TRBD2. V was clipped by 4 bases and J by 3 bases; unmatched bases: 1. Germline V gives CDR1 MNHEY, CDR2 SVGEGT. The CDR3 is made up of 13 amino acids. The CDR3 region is CASSWGLEETQYF. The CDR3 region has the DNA TGTGCCAGCAGTTGGGGACTAGAAGAGACCCAGTACTTC.

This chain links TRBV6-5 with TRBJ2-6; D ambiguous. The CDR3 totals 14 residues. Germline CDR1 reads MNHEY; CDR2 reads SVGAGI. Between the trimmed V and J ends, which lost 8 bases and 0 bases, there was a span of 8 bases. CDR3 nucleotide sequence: TGTGCCAGCTGTAAATACTCTGGGGCCAACGTCCTGACTTTC. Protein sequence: CASCKYSGANVLTF.

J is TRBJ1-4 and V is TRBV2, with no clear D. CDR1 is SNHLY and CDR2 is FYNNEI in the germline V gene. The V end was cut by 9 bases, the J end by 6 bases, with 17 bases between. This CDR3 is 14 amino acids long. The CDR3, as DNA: TGTGCCAGTTCGATGGGGTCGCGACATGAAAAACTGTTTTTT. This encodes CASSMGSRHEKLFF.

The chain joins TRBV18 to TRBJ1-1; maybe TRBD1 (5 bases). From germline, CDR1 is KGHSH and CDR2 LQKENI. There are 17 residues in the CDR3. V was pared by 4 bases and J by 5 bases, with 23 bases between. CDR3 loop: CASSLISGKLGGTEAFF. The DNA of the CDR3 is TGTGCCAGCTCACTGATTTCAGGGAAATTGGGGGGGACTGAAGCTTTCTTT.